The rows below give T cell receptor beta chains drawn from one sample of a study of blood T cell repertoires in COVID-19. The assay was immunoSEQ multiplex PCR, and TCRdb's table has in-frame clones only and misses some. Seen here are some 70,000 clones, roughly 90% observed once, and the top ten hold around 7.3%. The sequenced material came from peripheral blood. These receptors were taken from a man between 40 and 49 years old with COVID-19, enrolled during active disease. The CDR3 runs from the conserved cysteine through the conserved F or W. D genes are given only for firm matches. Clone size is not always given. Where it is, it says once, few, many or a class for expanded clones.

D	V	size	J	DNA	CDR3
TRBD2	TRBV11-3	-	TRBJ2-3	TGTGCCAGTGGGACTAGCGGGGCGGATACGCAGTATTTT	CASGTSGADTQYF
-	TRBV29-1	-	TRBJ1-4	TGCAGCGCCAATGGGGGGGGTGGAGAAAAACTGTTTTTT	CSANGGGGEKLFF
TRBD1	TRBV27	-	TRBJ1-2	TGTGCCAGCAGTTCCGGACAGGGCAACTATGGCTACACCTTC	CASSSGQGNYGYTF
TRBD1	TRBV29-1	-	TRBJ1-2	TGCAGCGACGAACTCAGGGGGAAGGATGGCTACACCTTC	CSDELRGKDGYTF
-	TRBV5-4	-	TRBJ2-5	TGTGCCAGCAGCTTTAGGAGGACGGAAGAGACCCAGTACTTC	CASSFRRTEETQYF
TRBD1	TRBV2	few	TRBJ1-5	TGTGCCAGCAGCGAGGACAGGATCGTCGGTCAGCCCCAGCATTTT	CASSEDRIVGQPQHF
TRBD1	TRBV30	-	TRBJ2-3	TGTGCCTGGGACAGGGGTACAGATACCCAGTATTTT	CAWDRGTDTQYF
-	TRBV9	-	TRBJ1-4	TGTGCCAGCAGCTCCATCGGACAGCAACCCTATGAAAAACTGTTTTTT	CASSSIGQQPYEKLFF
-	TRBV30	-	TRBJ1-1	TGTGCCTGGAGTGTGAACAGTCTGAACACTGAAGCTTTCTTT	CAWSVNSLNTEAFF
TRBD1	TRBV6-5	few	TRBJ2-1	TGTGCCAGCAGTCCTCGGGGGACAGGGTTGGATGAGCAGTTCTTC	CASSPRGTGLDEQFF
TRBD1	TRBV10-3	-	TRBJ2-2	TGTGCCATCAGTGAGTTGGGACAGGGGGCCTACGGGGAGCTGTTTTTT	CAISELGQGAYGELFF
-	TRBV30	-	TRBJ1-4	TGTGCCTGGGGCACAGGAGCAACTAATGAAAAACTGTTTTTT	CAWGTGATNEKLFF
-	TRBV7-2	-	TRBJ2-5	TGTGCCAGCAGCGGAGGAGCTACTCAAGAGACCCAGTACTTC	CASSGGATQETQYF
-	TRBV5-1	once	TRBJ2-3	TGCGCCAGCCGTCCGACTAGGGTGGTCCGACCAGATACGCAGTATTTT	CASRPTRVVRPDTQYF
TRBD1	TRBV5-1	-	TRBJ1-4	TGCGCCATCCCACCCGGGACAGAACGTGCAACTAATGAAAAACTGTTTTTT	CAIPPGTERATNEKLFF
TRBD2	TRBV10-3	-	TRBJ2-2	TGTGCCACAGGACTAGAGGCCGGGGAGCTGTTTTTT	CATGLEAGELFF
-	TRBV29-1	-	TRBJ1-1	TGCAGCGTGGCGGCATCGAACACTGAAGCTTTCTTT	CSVAASNTEAFF
TRBD1	TRBV7-6	-	TRBJ1-1	TGTGCCAGCAGCGCGACAGGGGAATACACTGAAGCTTTCTTT	CASSATGEYTEAFF
TRBD2	TRBV6-5	-	TRBJ2-1	TGTGCCAGCAATAGTAATGCGGGGGGGAATGAGCAGTTCTTC	CASNSNAGGNEQFF
-	TRBV28	-	TRBJ2-7	TGTGCCAGCAGTTCGGGACCCAGGGGTGCCTACGAGCAGTACTTC	CASSSGPRGAYEQYF
-	TRBV3-1/TRBV3-2	-	TRBJ2-5	TGTGCCAGCAGCCTAGACTACAGTCAAGAGACCCAGTACTTC	CASSLDYSQETQYF
TRBD2	TRBV5-1	-	TRBJ2-3	TGCGCCAGCAGCTCCGGATCGACTAGCGGGGGGCAAGATACGCAGTATTTT	CASSSGSTSGGQDTQYF
-	TRBV18	once	TRBJ2-3	TGTGCCAGCTCACCCGGGAACGAAGATACGCAGTATTTT	CASSPGNEDTQYF
TRBD1	TRBV5-1	-	TRBJ1-4	TGCGCCAGCAGCTTACAGGGGGCAGGAGGTAATGAAAAACTGTTTTTT	CASSLQGAGGNEKLFF
-	TRBV6-5	-	TRBJ2-1	TGTGCCAGCAGAGGGGGGGCCTCCTACAATGAGCAGTTCTTC	CASRGGASYNEQFF
TRBD1	TRBV5-1	-	TRBJ2-7	TGCGCCAGCAGCCGGGCCGGGACAGGGAGGTTTGAGGAGCAGTACTTC	CASSRAGTGRFEEQYF
-	TRBV11-2	-	TRBJ2-5	TGTGCCAGCAGCTTAGTGGCGACCCAGTACTTC	CASSLVATQYF
-	TRBV5-1	-	TRBJ2-7	TGCGCCAGCAGCTTGGTTGGACAACCTTCCTACGAGCAGTACTTC	CASSLVGQPSYEQYF
-	TRBV5-6	-	TRBJ1-6	TGTGCCAGCAGCTTGGGACGGAGTTTCTCACCCCTCCACTTT	CASSLGRSFSPLHF
-	TRBV30	once	TRBJ1-2	TGTGCCTGGAGGGCTGGGACTTTCAACTATGGCTACACCTTC	CAWRAGTFNYGYTF
TRBD1	TRBV19	-	TRBJ2-1	TGTGCCAGTAGTTCGGTCTCCGGGACAGATTACAATGAGCAGTTCTTC	CASSSVSGTDYNEQFF
TRBD1	TRBV27	-	TRBJ1-1	TGTGCCAGCTCAAGGGGACAGGAAGAAACTGAAGCTTTCTTT	CASSRGQEETEAFF
TRBD2	TRBV9	-	TRBJ2-3	TGTGCCAGCAGCGCCTTGGGGGGGACTAGCACAGATACGCAGTATTTT	CASSALGGTSTDTQYF
-	TRBV6-7	-	TRBJ2-7	TGTGCCACCAACGGGACAAACCATCCTTCTTACGAGCAGTACTTC	CATNGTNHPSYEQYF
-	TRBV4-2	-	TRBJ2-2	TGTGCCAGCAGCCAACGCAAAACAGGGTCCGGGGAGCTGTTTTTT	CASSQRKTGSGELFF
-	TRBV12-5	-	TRBJ2-3	TGTGCTAGTGGTTTGAACCGTTACCTGAGAGGGGATACGCAGTATTTT	CASGLNRYLRGDTQYF
-	TRBV11-2	-	TRBJ2-3	TGTGCCAGCAGCTTAGGGGGTCAGGGAGGTAGTACGCAGTATTTT	CASSLGGQGGSTQYF
TRBD2	TRBV4-1	-	TRBJ2-3	TGCGCCAGCAGCCGGTTAGCGGGGGGTATAGATACGCAGTATTTT	CASSRLAGGIDTQYF
TRBD2	TRBV4-2	-	TRBJ2-5	TGTGCCAGCAGCCAAGGCAATAGCGGGGGGGACCAAGAGACCCAGTACTTC	CASSQGNSGGDQETQYF
-	TRBV10-2	-	TRBJ1-2	TGCGCCAGCAGACCCGGACAGATCGGGGGCTACACCTTC	CASRPGQIGGYTF
TRBD2	TRBV5-5	-	TRBJ2-7	TGTGCCAGCAGCCGGGAGGGCGGGGGGACCTACGAGCAGTACTTC	CASSREGGGTYEQYF
-	TRBV19	-	TRBJ1-5	TGTGCCAGTAGTTCCCAGAACAATCAGCCCCAGCATTTT	CASSSQNNQPQHF
TRBD1	TRBV5-1	few	TRBJ1-1	TGCGCCAGCAGCTTAGGCGGGACAGAGAACACTGAAGCTTTCTTT	CASSLGGTENTEAFF
-	TRBV6-5	-	TRBJ2-7	TGTGCCAGCAGTACAGGGAGCTCCTACGAGCAGTACTTC	CASSTGSSYEQYF
TRBD1	TRBV7-9	-	TRBJ2-7	TGTGCCAGCAGCCCTGACAGGGGGTCCTACGAGCAGTACTTC	CASSPDRGSYEQYF
-	TRBV3-1/TRBV3-2	-	TRBJ1-2	TGTGCCAGCACTTCGGGGTCACGAGGGGGAGGCTACACCTTC	CASTSGSRGGGYTF
-	TRBV18	-	TRBJ2-2	TGTGCCAGCTCACCGGTAACTAGCAACACCGGGGAGCTGTTTTTT	CASSPVTSNTGELFF
TRBD1	TRBV6-5	-	TRBJ2-5	TGTGCCAGCAGTTACTCAGGCAGGGGGCATGGGGAGACCCAGTACTTC	CASSYSGRGHGETQYF
TRBD1	TRBV30	once	TRBJ2-7	TGTGCCTGGGTTGGACGGGACAGACTGTCCTACGAGCAGTACTTC	CAWVGRDRLSYEQYF
TRBD1	TRBV5-4	-	TRBJ1-2	TGTGCCAGCAGCGCGTCCCAGGGGGCGCATAGCTATGGCTACACCTTC	CASSASQGAHSYGYTF
TRBD1	TRBV7-9	-	TRBJ2-5	TGTGCCAGCAGCGCCAGCTTGGGGACAGGCCGCCGGGAGACCCAGTACTTC	CASSASLGTGRRETQYF
-	TRBV28	-	TRBJ2-1	TGTGCCAGCAGTCCGGGGTTCTCCTACAATGAGCAGTTCTTC	CASSPGFSYNEQFF
TRBD2	TRBV19	-	TRBJ2-1	TGTGCCAGTAGGGCTATAGCGGGGGCGGACTACAATGAGCAGTTCTTC	CASRAIAGADYNEQFF
-	TRBV3-1/TRBV3-2	-	TRBJ1-5	TGTGCCAGCAGCAATACGGAGGGGCAGCCCCAGCATTTT	CASSNTEGQPQHF
TRBD1	TRBV4-1	-	TRBJ1-1	TGCGCCAGCAGCCAATTGACAGGGGGCTCGGCTTTCTTT	CASSQLTGGSAFF